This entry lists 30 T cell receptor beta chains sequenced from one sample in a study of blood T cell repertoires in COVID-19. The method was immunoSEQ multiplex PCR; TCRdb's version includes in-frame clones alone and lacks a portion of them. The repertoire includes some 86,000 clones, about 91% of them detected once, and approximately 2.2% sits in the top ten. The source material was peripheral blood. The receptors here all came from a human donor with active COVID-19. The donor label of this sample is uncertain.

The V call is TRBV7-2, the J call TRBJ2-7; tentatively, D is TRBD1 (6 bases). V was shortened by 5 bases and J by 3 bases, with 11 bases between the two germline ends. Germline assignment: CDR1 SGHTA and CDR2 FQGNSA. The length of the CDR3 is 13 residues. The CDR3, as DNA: TGTGCCAGCAGCCGGGACAAAAACTACGAGCAGTACTTC. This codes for CASSRDKNYEQYF.

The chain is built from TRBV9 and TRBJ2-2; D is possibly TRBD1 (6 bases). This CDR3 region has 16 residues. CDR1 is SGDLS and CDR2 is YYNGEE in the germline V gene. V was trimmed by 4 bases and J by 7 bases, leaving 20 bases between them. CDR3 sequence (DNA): TGTGCCAGCAGCTCGAGGGGGATTGAGTTGGGCGGGGAGCTGTTTTTT. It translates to CASSSRGIELGGELFF.

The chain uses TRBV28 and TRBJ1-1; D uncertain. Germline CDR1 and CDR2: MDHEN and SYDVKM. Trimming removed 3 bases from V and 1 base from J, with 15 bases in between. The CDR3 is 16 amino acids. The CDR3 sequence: CASSFRRRWKNTEAFF. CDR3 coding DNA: TGTGCCAGCAGTTTTCGGAGAAGGTGGAAGAACACTGAAGCTTTCTTT.

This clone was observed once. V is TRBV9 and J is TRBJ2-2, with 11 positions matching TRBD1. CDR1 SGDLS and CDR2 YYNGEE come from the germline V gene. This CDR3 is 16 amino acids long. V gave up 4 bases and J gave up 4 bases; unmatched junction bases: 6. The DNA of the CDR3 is TGTGCCAGCAGCCCGGACAGGGGGCGAGGCACCGGGGAGCTGTTTTTT. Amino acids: CASSPDRGRGTGELFF.

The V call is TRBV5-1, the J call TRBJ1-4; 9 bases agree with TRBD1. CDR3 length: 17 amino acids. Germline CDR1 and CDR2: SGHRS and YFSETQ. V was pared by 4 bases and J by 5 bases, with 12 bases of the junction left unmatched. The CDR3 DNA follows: TGCGCCAGCAGCGCCGGTCTAGTGGGACAGGGCAATGAAAAACTGTTTTTT. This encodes CASSAGLVGQGNEKLFF. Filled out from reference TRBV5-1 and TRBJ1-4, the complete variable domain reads KAGVTQTPRYLIKTRGQQVTLSCSPISGHRSVSWYQQTPGQGLQFLFEYFSETQRNKGNFPGRFSGRQFSNSRSEMNVSTLELGDSALYLCASSAGLVGQGNEKLFFGSGTQLSVL.

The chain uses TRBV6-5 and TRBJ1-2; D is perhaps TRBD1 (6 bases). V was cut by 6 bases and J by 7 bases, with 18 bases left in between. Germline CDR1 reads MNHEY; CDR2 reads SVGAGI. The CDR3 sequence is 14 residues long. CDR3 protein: CASSPRGAATGYTF. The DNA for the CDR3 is TGTGCCAGCAGCCCGCGGGGGGCGGCGACTGGCTACACCTTC.

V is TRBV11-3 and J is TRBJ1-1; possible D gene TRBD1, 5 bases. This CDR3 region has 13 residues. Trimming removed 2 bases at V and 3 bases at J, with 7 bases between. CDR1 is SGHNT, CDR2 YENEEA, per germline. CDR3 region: CASSLTGDTEAFF. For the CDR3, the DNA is TGTGCCAGCAGCTTAACGGGGGACACTGAAGCTTTCTTT. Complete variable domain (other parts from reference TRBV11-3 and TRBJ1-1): EAGVVQSPRYKIIEKKQPVAFWCNPISGHNTLYWYLQNLGQGPELLIRYENEEAVDDSQLPKDRFSAERLKGVDSTLKIQPAELGDSAVYLCASSLTGDTEAFFGQGTRLTVV.

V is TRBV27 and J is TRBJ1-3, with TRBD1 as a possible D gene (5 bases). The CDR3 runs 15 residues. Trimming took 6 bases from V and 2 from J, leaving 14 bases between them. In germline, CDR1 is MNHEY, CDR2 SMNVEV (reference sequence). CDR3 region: CASSLFRGPGNTIYF. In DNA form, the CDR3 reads TGTGCCAGCAGCCTATTTAGGGGCCCTGGAAACACCATATATTTT.

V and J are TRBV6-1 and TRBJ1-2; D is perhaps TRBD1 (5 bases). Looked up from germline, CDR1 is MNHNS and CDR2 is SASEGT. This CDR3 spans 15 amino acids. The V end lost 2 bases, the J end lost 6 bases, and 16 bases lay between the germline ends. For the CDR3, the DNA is TGTGCCAGCAGTGAAAGCGGGGGGAGGTTTAATGGCTACACCTTC. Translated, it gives CASSESGGRFNGYTF.

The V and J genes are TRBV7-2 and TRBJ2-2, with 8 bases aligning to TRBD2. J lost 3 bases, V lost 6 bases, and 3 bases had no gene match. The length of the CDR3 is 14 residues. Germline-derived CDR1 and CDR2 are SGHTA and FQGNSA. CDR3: CASSERGYTGELFF. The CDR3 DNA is TGTGCCAGCAGTGAGCGGGGGTACACCGGGGAGCTGTTTTTT.

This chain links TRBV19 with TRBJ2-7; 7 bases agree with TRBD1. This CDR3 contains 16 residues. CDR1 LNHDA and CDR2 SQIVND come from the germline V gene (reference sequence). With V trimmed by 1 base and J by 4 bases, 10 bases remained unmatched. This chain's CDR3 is CASSIVAGQEDYEQYF. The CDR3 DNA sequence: TGTGCCAGTAGTATAGTAGCCGGACAGGAAGATTACGAGCAGTACTTC.

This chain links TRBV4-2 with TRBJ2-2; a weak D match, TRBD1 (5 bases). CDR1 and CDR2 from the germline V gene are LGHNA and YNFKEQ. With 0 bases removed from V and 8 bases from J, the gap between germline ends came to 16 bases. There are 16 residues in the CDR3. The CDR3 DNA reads TGTGCCAGCAGCCAAGAGGAACTGGGGAAGGGGGGGGAGCTGTTTTTT. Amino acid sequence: CASSQEELGKGGELFF.

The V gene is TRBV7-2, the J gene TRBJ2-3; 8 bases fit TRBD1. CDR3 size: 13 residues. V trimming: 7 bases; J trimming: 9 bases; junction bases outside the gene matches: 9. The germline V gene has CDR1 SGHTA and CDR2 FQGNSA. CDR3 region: CASNGQGVVTQYF. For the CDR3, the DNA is TGTGCCAGCAACGGACAGGGTGTGGTGACGCAGTATTTT.

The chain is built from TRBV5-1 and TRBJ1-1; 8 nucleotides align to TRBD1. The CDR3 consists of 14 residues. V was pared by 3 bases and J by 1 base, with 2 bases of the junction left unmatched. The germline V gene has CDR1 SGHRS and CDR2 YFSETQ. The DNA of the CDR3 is TGCGCCAGCAGCTACGGACAGGGGAACACTGAAGCTTTCTTT. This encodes CASSYGQGNTEAFF.

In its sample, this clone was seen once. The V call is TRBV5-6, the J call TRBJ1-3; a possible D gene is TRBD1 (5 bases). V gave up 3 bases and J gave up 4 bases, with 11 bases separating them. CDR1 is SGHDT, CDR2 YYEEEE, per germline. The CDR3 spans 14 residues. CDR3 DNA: TGTGCCAGCAGCTCACAGGACCCCGGAAACACCATATATTTT. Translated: CASSSQDPGNTIYF.

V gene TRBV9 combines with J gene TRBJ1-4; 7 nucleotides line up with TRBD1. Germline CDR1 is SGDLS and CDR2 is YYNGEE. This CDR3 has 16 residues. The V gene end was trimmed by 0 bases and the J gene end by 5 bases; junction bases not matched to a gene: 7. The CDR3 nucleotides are TGTGCCAGCAGCGTAGGCGTTGAGACAGGGAATGAAAAACTGTTTTTT. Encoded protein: CASSVGVETGNEKLFF.

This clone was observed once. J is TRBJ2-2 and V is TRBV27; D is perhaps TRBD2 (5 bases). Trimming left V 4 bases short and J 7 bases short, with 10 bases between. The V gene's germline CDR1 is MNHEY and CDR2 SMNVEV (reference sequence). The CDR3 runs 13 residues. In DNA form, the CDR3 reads TGTGCCAGCAGTTACGGGGAAAGCGGGGAGCTGTTTTTT. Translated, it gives CASSYGESGELFF.

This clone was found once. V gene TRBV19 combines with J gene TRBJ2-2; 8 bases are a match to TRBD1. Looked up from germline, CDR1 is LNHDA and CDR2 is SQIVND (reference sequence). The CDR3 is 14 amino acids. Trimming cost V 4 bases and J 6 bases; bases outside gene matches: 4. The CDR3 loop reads CASSTRGQAGELFF. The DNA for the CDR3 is TGTGCCAGTAGTACCCGGGGACAGGCCGGGGAGCTGTTTTTT. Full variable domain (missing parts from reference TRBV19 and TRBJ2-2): DGGITQSPKYLFRKEGQNVTLSCEQNLNHDAMYWYRQDPGQGLRLIYYSQIVNDFQKGDIAEGYSVSREKKESFPLTVTSAQKNPTAFYLCASSTRGQAGELFFGEGSRLTVL.

CDR3 protein: CASSLGTGLNSPLHF. The CDR3 DNA reads TGTGCCAGCAGCTTAGGGACAGGCCTGAATTCACCCCTCCACTTT. The chain links TRBV7-2 to TRBJ1-6; 7 positions agree with TRBD1. The V and J ends lost 1 base and 7 bases, in that order; junction bases with no gene match: 4. Germline CDR1 SGHTA, CDR2 FQGNSA. CDR3 length equals 15 residues. Using reference TRBV7-2 and TRBJ1-6 for the parts outside the CDR3, the full variable domain is GAGVSQSPSNKVTEKGKDVELRCDPISGHTALYWYRQSLGQGLEFLIYFQGNSAPDKSGLPSDRFSAERTGGSVSTLTIQRTQQEDSAVYLCASSLGTGLNSPLHFGNGTRLTVT.

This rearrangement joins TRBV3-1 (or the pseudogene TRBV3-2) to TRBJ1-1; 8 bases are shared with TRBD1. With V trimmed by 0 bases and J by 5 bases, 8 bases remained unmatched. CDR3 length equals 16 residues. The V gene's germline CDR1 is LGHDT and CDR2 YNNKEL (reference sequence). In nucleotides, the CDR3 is TGTGCCAGCAGCCAAGAGGCGTCCAGGGGGCCGACTGAAGCTTTCTTT. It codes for CASSQEASRGPTEAFF.

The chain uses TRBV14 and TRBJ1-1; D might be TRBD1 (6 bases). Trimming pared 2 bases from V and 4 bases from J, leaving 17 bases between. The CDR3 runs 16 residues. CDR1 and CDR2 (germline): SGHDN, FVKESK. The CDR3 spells CASSQRDTLPLTEAFF. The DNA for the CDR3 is TGTGCCAGCAGCCAACGGGACACCCTCCCACTCACTGAAGCTTTCTTT. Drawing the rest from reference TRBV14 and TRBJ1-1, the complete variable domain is EAGVTQFPSHSVIEKGQTVTLRCDPISGHDNLYWYRRVMGKEIKFLLHFVKESKQDESGMPNNRFLAERTGGTYSTLKVQPAELEDSGVYFCASSQRDTLPLTEAFFGQGTRLTVV.

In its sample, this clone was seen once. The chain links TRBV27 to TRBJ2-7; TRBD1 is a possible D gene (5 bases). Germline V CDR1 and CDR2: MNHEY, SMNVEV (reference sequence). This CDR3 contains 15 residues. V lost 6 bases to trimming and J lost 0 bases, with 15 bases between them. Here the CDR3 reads CASRRRQLSSYEQYF. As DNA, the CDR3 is TGTGCCAGCAGGAGAAGACAGCTCAGCTCCTACGAGCAGTACTTC.

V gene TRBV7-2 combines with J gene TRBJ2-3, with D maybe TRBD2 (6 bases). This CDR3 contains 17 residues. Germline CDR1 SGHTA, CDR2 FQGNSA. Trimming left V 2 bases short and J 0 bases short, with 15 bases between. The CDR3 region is CASSLFGGVDSTDTQYF. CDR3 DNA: TGTGCCAGCAGCTTATTCGGGGGAGTCGATAGCACAGATACGCAGTATTTT.

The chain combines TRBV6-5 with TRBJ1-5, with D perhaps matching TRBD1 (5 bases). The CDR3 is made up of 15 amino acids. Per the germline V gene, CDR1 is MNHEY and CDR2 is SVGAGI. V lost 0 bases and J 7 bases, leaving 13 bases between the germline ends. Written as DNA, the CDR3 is TGTGCCAGCAGTTACTCGATGAGCGCAGGGCAGCCCCAGCATTTT. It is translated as CASSYSMSAGQPQHF.

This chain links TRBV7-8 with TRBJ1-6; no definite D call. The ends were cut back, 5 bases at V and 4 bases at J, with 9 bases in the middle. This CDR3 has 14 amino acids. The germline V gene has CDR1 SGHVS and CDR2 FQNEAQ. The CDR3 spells CASSHAQYNSPLHF. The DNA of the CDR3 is TGTGCCAGCAGCCACGCTCAGTATAATTCACCCCTCCACTTT.

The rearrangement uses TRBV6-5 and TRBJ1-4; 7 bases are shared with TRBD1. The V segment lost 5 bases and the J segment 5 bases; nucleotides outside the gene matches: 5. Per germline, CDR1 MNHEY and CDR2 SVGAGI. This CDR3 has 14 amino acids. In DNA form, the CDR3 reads TGTGCCAGCAGTATCGGGACAGAGAATGAAAAACTGTTTTTT. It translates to CASSIGTENEKLFF.

For the CDR3, the DNA is TGTGCCAGCGGGCCTTGGTACGAGCAGTACTTC. Its protein is CASGPWYEQYF. The gene calls are TRBV14 and TRBJ2-7; D is unclear. The CDR3 is 11 amino acids. V shed 8 bases and J shed 4 bases, with 9 bases lying between them. CDR1 is SGHDN and CDR2 is FVKESK in the germline V gene. The full variable domain, with the rest looked up from reference TRBV14 and TRBJ2-7, is EAGVTQFPSHSVIEKGQTVTLRCDPISGHDNLYWYRRVMGKEIKFLLHFVKESKQDESGMPNNRFLAERTGGTYSTLKVQPAELEDSGVYFCASGPWYEQYFGPGTRLTVT.

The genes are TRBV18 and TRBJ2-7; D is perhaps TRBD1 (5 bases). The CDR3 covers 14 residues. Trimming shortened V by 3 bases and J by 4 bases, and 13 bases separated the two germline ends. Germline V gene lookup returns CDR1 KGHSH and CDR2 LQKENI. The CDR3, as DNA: TGTGCCAGCTCACCCAGACAGAATACATACGAGCAGTACTTC. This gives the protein CASSPRQNTYEQYF. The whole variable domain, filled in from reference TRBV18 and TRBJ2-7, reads NAGVMQNPRHLVRRRGQEARLRCSPMKGHSHVYWYRQLPEEGLKFMVYLQKENIIDESGMPKERFSAEFPKEGPSILRIQQVVRGDSAAYFCASSPRQNTYEQYFGPGTRLTVT.

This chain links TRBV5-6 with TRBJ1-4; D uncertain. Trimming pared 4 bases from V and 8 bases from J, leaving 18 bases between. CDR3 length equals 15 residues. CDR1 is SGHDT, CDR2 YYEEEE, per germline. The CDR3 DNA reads TGTGCCAGCAGCACGAGGGCCTTAATTGGGGAAAAACTGTTTTTT. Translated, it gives CASSTRALIGEKLFF.

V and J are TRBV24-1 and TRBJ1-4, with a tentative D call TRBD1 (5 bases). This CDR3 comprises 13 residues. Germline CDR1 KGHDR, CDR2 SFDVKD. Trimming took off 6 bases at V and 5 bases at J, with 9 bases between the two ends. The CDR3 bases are TGTGCCACCAGTAACCAGGGCAATGAAAAACTGTTTTTT. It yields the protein CATSNQGNEKLFF.